This T cell receptor (beta chain) was retrieved from a study of T cells in Graves' hyperthyroidism and ophthalmopathy. The overall study: The authors collected peripheral blood at initial diagnosis, before any treatment.

Study-level points and caveats: Most clonotypes that expanded in the thyroid above 0.001 also showed up in blood.

Hyperthyroidism had been newly diagnosed in patients aged 18 to 65, and its duration was under 2 months. Used for diagnoses were clinical symptoms, serum thyroxine and TRAb, thyroid ultrasound and orbital computed tomography. There are many counts of this clonotype. Its specificity is unknown. A junction end diverges from the germline sequence, so it may reflect a read error. The CDR3 is 16 amino acids. The V gene's germline CDR1 is SSHAT and CDR2 FNYEAQ (reference sequence). It was RNA transcripts that yielded the amplified TCR beta CDR3 regions. First-round RT-PCR targeting the TCR CDR3 was performed with the HTBI primer set. TCRdb processed the multiplex PCR reads anew with MiXCR; each CDR3 protein has one entry. The repertoire holds about 320,000 distinct CDR3 sequences, with around 16% as singletons.

This TCR was recovered from a man in his thirties or forties with Graves' hyperthyroidism. This rearrangement joins TRBV7-7 to TRBJ2-5; 7 bases align to TRBD1. The source material was blood. CDR3 residues: CASSLGWTGRGETQYF. CDR3 in DNA: TGTGCTAGCAGCTTAGGCTGGACAGGTCGAGGAGAGACCCAGTACTTC.